The source of this TCR beta chain is a study of T cells in Graves' hyperthyroidism and ophthalmopathy. From RNA transcripts, TCR beta CDR3 regions were amplified. The HTBI primer set drove a first-round RT-PCR of the TCR CDR3. Each CDR3 protein is one row after TCRdb ran MiXCR on the multiplex PCR reads. This sample has approximately 360,000 distinct CDR3 sequences, with 20% to 30% found just once. Trimming cost V 6 bases and J 5 bases; bases outside gene matches: 4. CDR1 is MDHEN and CDR2 is SYDVKM in the germline V gene. This CDR3 is built from 13 residues. This TCR was recovered from a man in his fifties with Graves' hyperthyroidism. The genes are TRBV28 and TRBJ1-1; 9 nucleotides line up with TRBD1. Sequencing was done on a sample of blood. The CDR3 protein is CASSGQGRTEAFF. For the CDR3, the DNA is TGTGCCAGCAGCGGACAGGGGCGGACTGAAGCTTTCTTT.